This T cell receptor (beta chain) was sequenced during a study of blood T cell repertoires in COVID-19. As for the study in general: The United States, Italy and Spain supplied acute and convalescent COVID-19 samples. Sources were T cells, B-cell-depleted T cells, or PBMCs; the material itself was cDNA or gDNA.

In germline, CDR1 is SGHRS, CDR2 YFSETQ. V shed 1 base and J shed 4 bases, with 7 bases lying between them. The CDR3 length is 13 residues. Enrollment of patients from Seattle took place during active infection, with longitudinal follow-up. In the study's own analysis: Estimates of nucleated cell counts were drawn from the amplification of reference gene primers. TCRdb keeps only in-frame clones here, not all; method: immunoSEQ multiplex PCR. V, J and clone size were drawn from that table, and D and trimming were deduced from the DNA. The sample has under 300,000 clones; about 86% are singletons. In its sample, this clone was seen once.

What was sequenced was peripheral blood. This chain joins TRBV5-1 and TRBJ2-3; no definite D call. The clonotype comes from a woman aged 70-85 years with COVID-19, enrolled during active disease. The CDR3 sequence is CASSLTNSDTQYF. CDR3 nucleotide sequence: TGCGCCAGCAGCTTGACTAATTCAGATACGCAGTATTTT.